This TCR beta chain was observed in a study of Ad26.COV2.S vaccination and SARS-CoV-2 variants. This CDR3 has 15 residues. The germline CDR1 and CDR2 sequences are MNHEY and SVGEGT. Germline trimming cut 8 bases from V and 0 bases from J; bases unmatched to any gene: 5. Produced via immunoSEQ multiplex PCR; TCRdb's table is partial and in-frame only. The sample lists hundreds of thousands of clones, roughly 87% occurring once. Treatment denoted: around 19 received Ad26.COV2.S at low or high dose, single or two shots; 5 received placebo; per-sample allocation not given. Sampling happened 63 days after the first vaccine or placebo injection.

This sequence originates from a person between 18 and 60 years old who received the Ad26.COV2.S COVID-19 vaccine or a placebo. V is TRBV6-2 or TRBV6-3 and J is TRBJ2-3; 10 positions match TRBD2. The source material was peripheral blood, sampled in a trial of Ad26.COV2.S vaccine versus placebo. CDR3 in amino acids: CASGLAGASTDTQYF. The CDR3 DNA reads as TGTGCCAGCGGCCTAGCGGGGGCTAGCACAGATACGCAGTATTTT.